These 25 T cell receptor beta chains were sequenced from one sample in a study of cytomegalovirus exposure and HLA in healthy donors. Primers included in the PCR were 60 Vbeta and 13 Jbeta primers. The assay was immunoSEQ multiplex PCR, and TCRdb's table has in-frame clones only and misses some. The sample contains 140,000 or so clones, 75% to 90% of which appear only once. The source material was PBMCs. The receptors derive from a female donor in good health and CMV-seronegative.

In nucleotides, the CDR3 is TGCGCCAGCAGCCTGAAGTATGACTATCAACCCTACGAGCAGTACTTC. This translates into CASSLKYDYQPYEQYF. This rearrangement joins TRBV5-1 to TRBJ2-7; D may be TRBD2 (5 bases). Trimming shortened V by 4 bases and J by 2 bases, and 19 bases separated the two germline ends. CDR1 is SGHRS, CDR2 YFSETQ, per germline. This CDR3 spans 16 amino acids.

The chain carries TRBV25-1 and TRBJ1-1; weak D call: TRBD1 (5 bases). Trimming removed 6 bases at V and 1 base at J, with 9 bases between. Per germline, CDR1 MGHDK and CDR2 SYGVNS. The CDR3 consists of 13 residues. In nucleotides, the CDR3 is TGTGCCAGCAGGGCGACAGAGAACACTGAAGCTTTCTTT. Translation: CASRATENTEAFF. Full variable domain (remainder filled in from reference TRBV25-1 and TRBJ1-1): EADIYQTPRYLVIGTGKKITLECSQTMGHDKMYWYQQDPGMELHLIHYSYGVNSTEKGDLSSESTVSRIRTEHFPLTLESARPSHTSQYLCASRATENTEAFFGQGTRLTVV.

V and J are TRBV5-6 and TRBJ1-2, with 8 bases fitting TRBD1. The CDR3 consists of 16 residues. Losses at the gene ends were 4 bases for V and 1 base for J; bases not matched to a gene: 9. Germline CDR1 SGHDT, CDR2 YYEEEE. The CDR3 nucleotides read TGTGCCAGCAGCCCGGACAGGGCCCCCTTTAACTATGGCTACACCTTC. This sequence encodes CASSPDRAPFNYGYTF.

The rearrangement joins TRBV7-9 to TRBJ2-1; D uncertain. From germline, CDR1 is SEHNR and CDR2 FQNEAQ (reference sequence). Trimming shortened V by 1 base and J by 9 bases, and 7 bases separated the two germline ends. There are 12 residues in the CDR3. CDR3 amino acids: CASSLVWSEQFF. In nucleotides, the CDR3 is TGTGCCAGCAGCTTAGTATGGAGTGAGCAGTTCTTC.

The V and J genes are TRBV29-1 and TRBJ2-7; 10 bases fit TRBD2. This CDR3 comprises 13 residues. Germline loops: CDR1 SQVTM, CDR2 ANQGSEA. The junction had 0 bases not matched to a gene; V was cut back by 2 bases and J by 2 bases. In DNA form, the CDR3 reads TGCAGCGTTGAAACTAGCGGGGCCTACGAGCAGTACTTC. As protein: CSVETSGAYEQYF.

The chain employs TRBV18 and TRBJ1-1; D is ambiguous. Germline V gene data show CDR1 as KGHSH and CDR2 as LQKENI. V shed 4 bases and J shed 1 base, with 7 bases lying between them. The CDR3 totals 13 residues. The CDR3 bases are TGTGCCAGCTCACTATCCGGGAACACTGAAGCTTTCTTT. Protein sequence: CASSLSGNTEAFF. Based on the CDR3 plus reference TRBV18 and TRBJ1-1, the full variable domain is NAGVMQNPRHLVRRRGQEARLRCSPMKGHSHVYWYRQLPEEGLKFMVYLQKENIIDESGMPKERFSAEFPKEGPSILRIQQVVRGDSAAYFCASSLSGNTEAFFGQGTRLTVV.

The chain links TRBV6-5 to TRBJ2-2, with 8 bases fitting TRBD1. Unmatched junction bases numbered 5, after V lost 2 bases and J lost 3 bases. Looked up from germline, CDR1 is MNHEY and CDR2 is SVGAGI. This CDR3 is built from 16 residues. The chain's CDR3 is CASSYRDRIYTGELFF. The CDR3 DNA sequence: TGTGCCAGCAGTTACCGGGACAGGATCTACACCGGGGAGCTGTTTTTT.

The chain links TRBV7-2 to TRBJ2-5; no definite D call. In germline, CDR1 is SGHTA, CDR2 FQGNSA. The CDR3 is 13 amino acids. Trimming pared 1 base from V and 5 bases from J, leaving 8 bases between. CDR3 sequence reads: CASSLVGRETQYF. The CDR3 DNA reads TGTGCCAGCAGCTTAGTCGGCAGGGAGACCCAGTACTTC.

V usage is TRBV10-3 and J usage is TRBJ2-7; weak D call: TRBD2 (6 bases). V gave up 4 bases and J gave up 4 bases, with 17 bases separating them. The germline gives CDR1 ENHRY, CDR2 SYGVKD. The CDR3 loop spans 15 amino acids. The CDR3 reads CAISAIDGSVYEQYF. CDR3 nucleotide sequence: TGTGCCATCAGTGCTATAGACGGGAGCGTGTACGAGCAGTACTTC.

V is TRBV5-1 and J is TRBJ1-1; 7 bases are a match to TRBD1. Germline assignment: CDR1 SGHRS and CDR2 YFSETQ. The CDR3 is 13 residues long. Trimming at V came to 4 bases and at J to 7 bases, leaving 7 bases not matched to a gene. DNA for the CDR3: TGCGCCAGCAGCCTCCGGGACAGCCGTGAAGCTTTCTTT. Translated, it gives CASSLRDSREAFF.

This chain connects TRBV5-8 to TRBJ1-4; 8 nucleotides match TRBD1. The germline V gene encodes CDR1 SGHTS and CDR2 YDEGEE. This CDR3 has 14 amino acids. Trimming took 3 bases from V and 8 from J; bases not matched to a gene: 6. The CDR3 DNA is TGTGCCAGCAGCTCGGACAGGGTAGGGGAAAAACTGTTTTTT. This encodes CASSSDRVGEKLFF. The whole variable domain, remainder taken from reference TRBV5-8 and TRBJ1-4, is EAGVTQSPTHLIKTRGQQATLRCSPISGHTSVYWYQQALGLGLQFLLWYDEGEERNRGNFPPRFSGRQFPNYSSELNVNALELEDSALYLCASSSDRVGEKLFFGSGTQLSVL.

This chain links TRBV5-4 with TRBJ2-1, with 11 positions matching TRBD2. J was trimmed by 4 bases and V by 3 bases; bases with no gene match: 3. Germline CDR1 is SGHNT and CDR2 is YYREEE (reference sequence). The CDR3 has 15 amino acids. The CDR3 here is CASSSGLAAYNEQFF. CDR3 sequence (DNA): TGTGCCAGCAGCTCGGGACTAGCGGCTTACAATGAGCAGTTCTTC.

J is TRBJ2-2 and V is TRBV29-1; 7 bases map to TRBD1. The CDR3 length is 15 residues. V shed 4 bases, J shed 3 bases, and the junction held 8 bases outside the gene matches. Germline V lookup: CDR1 SQVTM, CDR2 ANQGSEA. CDR3 protein: CSVATGDLDTGELFF. CDR3 coding DNA: TGCAGCGTTGCTACAGGGGATCTGGACACCGGGGAGCTGTTTTTT.

The chain employs TRBV6-5 and TRBJ1-4, with D maybe TRBD1 (5 bases). The CDR3 loop spans 16 amino acids. Germline CDR1 MNHEY, CDR2 SVGAGI. Trimming took 3 bases from V and 0 from J, leaving 11 bases between them. The CDR3 is CASSYYATATNEKLFF. The CDR3 region has the DNA TGTGCCAGCAGTTATTACGCGACAGCAACTAATGAAAAACTGTTTTTT.

The CDR3 spells CASSLNINSNQPQHF. CDR3 bases: TGTGCCAGCAGTCTCAACATCAATAGCAATCAGCCCCAGCATTTT. This sequence joins TRBV28 and TRBJ1-5; no clear D gene. CDR3 length equals 15 residues. Germline V lookup: CDR1 MDHEN, CDR2 SYDVKM. With 5 bases removed from V and 0 bases from J, the gap between germline ends came to 11 bases.

The chain links TRBV6-5 to TRBJ2-3; 7 bases line up with TRBD2. The CDR3 runs 15 residues. With 2 bases clipped from V and 4 bases from J, the junction kept 6 bases outside the gene matches. Germline CDR1 is MNHEY and CDR2 is SVGAGI. CDR3 coding DNA: TGTGCCAGCAGTTACGGCGGGAGAGATGCAGATACGCAGTATTTT. Protein sequence: CASSYGGRDADTQYF.

This sequence joins TRBV5-4 and TRBJ2-7; 13 bases map to TRBD2. The germline CDR1 and CDR2 sequences are SGHNT and YYREEE (reference sequence). J lost 5 bases, V lost 4 bases, and 6 bases had no gene match. This CDR3 contains 15 residues. The CDR3 loop is CASSPTSGRIDEQYF. The CDR3 bases are TGTGCCAGCAGCCCGACTAGCGGGAGGATCGACGAGCAGTACTTC. Filled out from reference TRBV5-4 and TRBJ2-7, the complete variable domain reads ETGVTQSPTHLIKTRGQQVTLRCSSQSGHNTVSWYQQALGQGPQFIFQYYREEENGRGNFPPRFSGLQFPNYSSELNVNALELDDSALYLCASSPTSGRIDEQYFGPGTRLTVT.

V is TRBV19 and J is TRBJ2-7; possibly TRBD2 for D (6 bases). The length of the CDR3 is 15 residues. Germline V CDR1 and CDR2: LNHDA, SQIVND (reference sequence). V lost 2 bases to trimming and J lost 1 base, with 12 bases between them. The CDR3, as DNA: TGTGCCAGTAGTATATACAGCGGGTATTCCTACGAGCAGTACTTC. As protein: CASSIYSGYSYEQYF.

The genes are TRBV6-5 and TRBJ2-2; maybe TRBD1 (6 bases). The germline gives CDR1 MNHEY, CDR2 SVGAGI. CDR3 length: 14 amino acids. The V gene lost 7 bases and the J gene lost 2 bases, with 11 bases spanning the gap. The CDR3 DNA is TGTGCCAGCAATTCACAGGGTAACACCGGGGAGCTGTTTTTT. Encoded protein: CASNSQGNTGELFF.

The chain links TRBV25-1 to TRBJ2-5; D unclear. Trimming stripped 0 bases from V and 5 bases from J, with 10 bases between. The germline V gene has CDR1 MGHDK and CDR2 SYGVNS. The CDR3 loop spans 14 amino acids. The CDR3 loop reads CASSEYYGDETQYF. CDR3 nucleotides: TGTGCCAGCAGTGAATATTACGGTGATGAGACCCAGTACTTC.

CDR3 loop: CASSSGTGAEFF. Written as DNA, the CDR3 is TGTGCCAGCAGTTCCGGGACAGGGGCTGAGTTCTTC. V usage is TRBV27 and J usage is TRBJ2-1; 10 bases are a match to TRBD1. Germline V gene lookup returns CDR1 MNHEY and CDR2 SMNVEV (reference sequence). The CDR3 sequence is 12 residues long. The V and J ends lost 4 bases and 14 bases, in that order; junction bases with no gene match: 5.

The chain couples TRBV28 to TRBJ1-1, with 7 bases fitting TRBD1. CDR1 is MDHEN, CDR2 SYDVKM, per germline. Trimming took 4 bases from V and 1 from J; bases not matched to a gene: 6. The CDR3 runs 15 residues. The CDR3 DNA sequence: TGTGCCAGCAGTTCGCAGGGGGGTACGAACACTGAAGCTTTCTTT. Amino acid sequence: CASSSQGGTNTEAFF. Complete variable domain (other parts from reference TRBV28 and TRBJ1-1): DVKVTQSSRYLVKRTGEKVFLECVQDMDHENMFWYRQDPGLGLRLIYFSYDVKMKEKGDIPEGYSVSREKKERFSLILESASTNQTSMYLCASSSQGGTNTEAFFGQGTRLTVV.

V usage is TRBV5-4 and J usage is TRBJ2-7, with a tentative D call TRBD2 (5 bases). The CDR3 runs 13 residues. With 2 bases removed from V and 1 base from J, the gap between germline ends came to 7 bases. Germline CDR1 and CDR2: SGHNT and YYREEE (reference sequence). CDR3 sequence: CASSFWESYEQYF. Here the CDR3 DNA reads TGTGCCAGCAGCTTCTGGGAGTCCTACGAGCAGTACTTC.

This clone was counted only a few times. J is TRBJ1-3 and V is TRBV14; a possible D gene is TRBD1 (5 bases). This CDR3 spans 14 amino acids. In germline, CDR1 is SGHDN, CDR2 FVKESK. Trimming shortened V by 4 bases and J by 2 bases, and 9 bases separated the two germline ends. CDR3 nucleotide sequence: TGTGCCAGCAGCCCTCTGGGGCCTGGAAACACCATATATTTT. The encoded protein is CASSPLGPGNTIYF.

The V and J genes are TRBV10-3 and TRBJ1-3, with TRBD1 identical over 8 bases. The CDR3 is made up of 18 amino acids. V trimming: 0 bases; J trimming: 0 bases; junction bases outside the gene matches: 7. CDR1 and CDR2 from the germline V gene are ENHRY and SYGVKD. The CDR3 is CAISESGTGYFSGNTIYF. The CDR3 nucleotides are TGTGCCATCAGTGAGTCTGGGACAGGTTATTTCTCTGGAAACACCATATATTTT.